The 7 T cell receptor beta chains given below trace back to one sample, sequenced in a study of T cell responses to AZD1222 COVID-19 vaccine. Assay: immunoSEQ multiplex PCR; the TCRdb copy retains only in-frame clones and omits some. The sample gives some 150,000 clones, 90% to 95% of which show up once; around 5.5% is in the top ten. Here the sequenced sample was peripheral blood, taken on day 0 of AZD1222 vaccination. The receptors here all came from an adult in good health.

The chain combines TRBV6-5 with TRBJ1-1; D is unclear. V shed 4 bases and J shed 2 bases, with 11 bases lying between them. CDR1 is MNHEY and CDR2 is SVGAGI in the germline V gene. The CDR3 spans 14 residues. CDR3 in DNA: TGTGCCAGCAGTTTAAGGGCGATAAACACTGAAGCTTTCTTT. This gives the protein CASSLRAINTEAFF.

The genes are TRBV28 and TRBJ1-1; weak D call: TRBD1 (5 bases). Trimming shortened V by 6 bases and J by 3 bases, and 11 bases separated the two germline ends. CDR1 is MDHEN and CDR2 is SYDVKM in the germline V gene. The CDR3 has 13 amino acids. The CDR3 DNA follows: TGTGCCAGCAGACTCAGGGATTACACTGAAGCTTTCTTT. It encodes CASRLRDYTEAFF.

The chain links TRBV4-3 to TRBJ2-1; 11 bases align to TRBD2. Germline V gene sequence: CDR1 LGHNA, CDR2 YSLEER. There are 16 residues in the CDR3. Germline trimming cut 1 base from V and 4 bases from J; bases unmatched to any gene: 3. This CDR3 reads CASSQAGLADYNEQFF. The CDR3 DNA sequence: TGCGCCAGCAGCCAAGCGGGACTAGCGGATTACAATGAGCAGTTCTTC.

This clone was recorded only once. The chain couples TRBV25-1 to TRBJ1-6; tentatively, D is TRBD1 (5 bases). V lost 2 bases to trimming and J lost 9 bases, with 8 bases between them. The CDR3 contains 13 residues. Germline CDR1 MGHDK, CDR2 SYGVNS. This CDR3 is CASSETRGSPLHF. In nucleotides, the CDR3 is TGTGCCAGCAGTGAAACAAGGGGTTCACCCCTCCACTTT.

The rearrangement joins TRBV2 to TRBJ2-3; tentative D call: TRBD1 (6 bases). This CDR3 comprises 17 residues. Trimming stripped 7 bases from V and 3 bases from J, with 23 bases between. Germline CDR1 reads SNHLY; CDR2 reads FYNNEI. CDR3 sequence reads: CASIRPEQGIRTDTQYF. The CDR3 region has the DNA TGTGCCAGCATTCGCCCCGAGCAGGGGATTAGGACAGATACGCAGTATTTT.

V and J are TRBV9 and TRBJ1-6; 7 bases match TRBD1. Trimming removed 3 bases from V and 7 bases from J; junction bases left unmatched: 10. The V gene's germline CDR1 is SGDLS and CDR2 YYNGEE. This CDR3 contains 16 residues. The CDR3, as DNA: TGTGCCAGCAGCGCGCATCCGGGACAGATAAATTCACCCCTCCACTTT. The encoded protein is CASSAHPGQINSPLHF.

This chain links TRBV3-1 (or the pseudogene TRBV3-2) with TRBJ1-1, with D maybe TRBD1 (5 bases). Germline CDR1 LGHDT, CDR2 YNNKEL (reference sequence). CDR3 length: 14 residues. V was clipped by 4 bases and J by 1 base, with 10 bases between them. CDR3 region: CASSPGTRNTEAFF. CDR3 nucleotide sequence: TGTGCCAGCAGCCCCGGGACGCGGAACACTGAAGCTTTCTTT.